These 20 T cell receptor beta chains share one sample of origin, sequenced in a study of blood T cell repertoires in COVID-19. Clones were read by immunoSEQ multiplex PCR, and TCRdb kept only the in-frame ones, dropping some. The sample lists some 700,000 clones; over 80% were seen once. Sequencing was done on a sample of peripheral blood. These receptors were collected from a woman aged 18-29 years with acute or convalescent COVID-19.

This clone was detected only once. This rearrangement joins TRBV19 to TRBJ1-2; D remains unclear. Trimming left V 9 bases short and J 4 bases short, with 21 bases between. The CDR3 totals 15 residues. CDR1 is LNHDA, CDR2 SQIVND, per germline (reference sequence). This chain's CDR3 is CASLASGFSFYGYTF. The DNA of the CDR3 is TGTGCCAGCCTAGCATCCGGATTTTCCTTCTATGGCTACACCTTC.

V is TRBV6-2 or TRBV6-3 and J is TRBJ1-5; 8 bases agree with TRBD1. The CDR3 is 15 residues long. V gave up 2 bases and J gave up 7 bases; unmatched junction bases: 7. Germline assignment: CDR1 MNHEY and CDR2 SVGEGT. Here the CDR3 reads CASSYGQGGNQPQHF. The CDR3 DNA is TGTGCCAGCAGTTACGGACAGGGAGGGAACCAGCCCCAGCATTTT.

The rearrangement uses TRBV7-3 and TRBJ2-3, with TRBD1 matching 8 bases. Germline assignment: CDR1 SGHTA and CDR2 FQGTGA. V trimming: 5 bases; J trimming: 1 base; junction bases outside the gene matches: 5. The CDR3 has 15 residues. CDR3: CASSPDRAGTDTQYF. In DNA, the CDR3 is TGTGCCAGCAGCCCGGACAGGGCCGGCACAGATACGCAGTATTTT.

The V and J genes are TRBV6-1 and TRBJ2-1; the D gene is possibly TRBD1 (6 bases). Trimming shortened V by 1 base and J by 5 bases, and 9 bases separated the two germline ends. The CDR3 runs 14 residues. The germline V gene encodes CDR1 MNHNS and CDR2 SASEGT. The CDR3 DNA reads TGTGCCAGCAGTGAAGGCACAGGGAACAATGAGCAGTTCTTC. Residues: CASSEGTGNNEQFF.

The J gene is TRBJ2-7, the V gene TRBV10-3; 8 bases match TRBD1. Per germline, CDR1 ENHRY and CDR2 SYGVKD. The trim removed 4 bases at V and 3 bases at J, leaving 11 bases unmatched. This CDR3 contains 16 residues. The DNA of the CDR3 is TGTGCCATCAGTGTACTCCCGTCTACAGGGGGCTACGAGCAGTACTTC. Encoded protein: CAISVLPSTGGYEQYF.

The chain has TRBV6-2 or TRBV6-3 and TRBJ2-5, with 10 bases identical to TRBD1. Germline V CDR1 and CDR2: MNHEY, SVGEGT. The trim removed 5 bases at V and 5 bases at J, leaving 5 bases unmatched. CDR3 length equals 14 residues. For the CDR3, the DNA is TGTGCCAGCAGTGGGACAGGGGAGACGGAGACCCAGTACTTC. Protein sequence: CASSGTGETETQYF.

This clone was detected only a few times. The gene calls are TRBV14 and TRBJ1-6; 10 positions match TRBD1. The CDR3 is 14 residues long. The V gene's germline CDR1 is SGHDN and CDR2 FVKESK. Losses at the gene ends were 1 base for V and 9 bases for J; bases not matched to a gene: 0. This chain's CDR3 is CASSQGTGGSPLHF. As DNA, the CDR3 is TGTGCCAGCAGCCAAGGGACAGGGGGTTCACCCCTCCACTTT. The whole variable domain, remainder taken from reference TRBV14 and TRBJ1-6, is EAGVTQFPSHSVIEKGQTVTLRCDPISGHDNLYWYRRVMGKEIKFLLHFVKESKQDESGMPNNRFLAERTGGTYSTLKVQPAELEDSGVYFCASSQGTGGSPLHFGNGTRLTVT.

This clone was picked up a small number of times. This sequence joins TRBV6-5 and TRBJ2-7; 7 bases fit TRBD2. CDR1 is MNHEY and CDR2 is SVGAGI in the germline V gene. The CDR3 consists of 15 residues. V dropped 0 bases and J dropped 5; count of bases not matched to a gene: 7. CDR3 residues: CASSYSFPGGDEQYF. The CDR3, as DNA: TGTGCCAGCAGTTACTCGTTTCCGGGAGGCGACGAGCAGTACTTC.

The gene calls are TRBV3-1 (or the pseudogene TRBV3-2) and TRBJ1-2; TRBD1 agrees at 8 bases. The CDR3 length is 16 residues. The V and J ends lost 1 base and 7 bases, in that order; junction bases with no gene match: 11. The V gene's germline CDR1 is LGHDT and CDR2 YNNKEL (reference sequence). CDR3 sequence: CASSQATGVLLSGYTF. The CDR3, as DNA: TGTGCCAGCAGCCAAGCGACAGGGGTATTATTGAGTGGCTACACCTTC.

The rearrangement joins TRBV24-1 to TRBJ1-5; D is undetermined. The CDR3 runs to 14 residues. Germline CDR1 reads KGHDR; CDR2 reads SFDVKD. V was shortened by 4 bases and J by 11 bases, with 17 bases between the two germline ends. In nucleotides, the CDR3 is TGTGCCACCAGTGACCCCCTAGCGGGCCGGGCCCAGCATTTT. Its translation is CATSDPLAGRAQHF.

V and J are TRBV7-9 and TRBJ1-1; the D gene is possibly TRBD1 (6 bases). V shed 6 bases and J shed 3 bases, with 14 bases lying between them. Per germline, CDR1 SEHNR and CDR2 FQNEAQ (reference sequence). This CDR3 is built from 14 residues. CDR3 loop: CASRLGKGDTEAFF. The CDR3, as DNA: TGTGCCAGCAGACTAGGGAAGGGGGACACTGAAGCTTTCTTT.

The chain uses TRBV18 and TRBJ1-1, with 7 positions matching TRBD1. V lost 4 bases and J lost 2; bases outside the gene matches: 10. CDR1 is KGHSH, CDR2 LQKENI, per germline. This CDR3 has 16 amino acids. The CDR3 region has the DNA TGTGCCAGCTCACTACTTACCCAGGGGGGAAACACTGAAGCTTTCTTT. This gives the protein CASSLLTQGGNTEAFF. Drawing the rest from reference TRBV18 and TRBJ1-1, the complete variable domain is NAGVMQNPRHLVRRRGQEARLRCSPMKGHSHVYWYRQLPEEGLKFMVYLQKENIIDESGMPKERFSAEFPKEGPSILRIQQVVRGDSAAYFCASSLLTQGGNTEAFFGQGTRLTVV.

J is TRBJ1-4 and V is TRBV21-1; TRBD1, the D gene given by the table, was not confirmed from the DNA. TRBV21-1 has pseudogene status. This CDR3 has 17 amino acids. CDR3 DNA sequence: TGTGCCAGCAGCAAAGCTTCTTGGACGGACAACAATGAAAAACTGTTTTTT. It translates to CASSKASWTDNNEKLFF.

This rearrangement joins TRBV25-1 to TRBJ2-7; the match to TRBD2 covers 7 bases. From germline, CDR1 is MGHDK and CDR2 SYGVNS. This CDR3 contains 14 residues. Unmatched junction bases numbered 5, after V lost 4 bases and J lost 2 bases. The CDR3 spells CASSGAGSTYEQYF. As DNA, the CDR3 is TGTGCCAGCAGTGGAGCGGGGTCCACCTACGAGCAGTACTTC.

V is TRBV9 and J is TRBJ1-1; D is ambiguous. Germline values: CDR1 SGDLS, CDR2 YYNGEE. The V gene lost 0 bases and the J gene lost 0 bases, with 24 bases spanning the gap. The CDR3 covers 20 residues. The CDR3 loop reads CASSVGPTGPIRNLNTEAFF. DNA for the CDR3: TGTGCCAGCAGCGTAGGCCCGACCGGTCCGATCAGGAATTTGAACACTGAAGCTTTCTTT.

The chain employs TRBV3-1 (or the pseudogene TRBV3-2) and TRBJ1-4, with D unclear. The CDR3 covers 16 residues. The germline V gene encodes CDR1 LGHDT and CDR2 YNNKEL (reference sequence). The ends were cut back, 4 bases at V and 1 base at J, with 13 bases in the middle. The CDR3 DNA follows: TGTGCCAGCAGCCTCCACCAGAGGGAAACTAATGAAAAACTGTTTTTT. This codes for CASSLHQRETNEKLFF.

This clone was observed a single time. V and J are TRBV24-1 and TRBJ1-4; 7 bases line up with TRBD1. The CDR3 covers 15 residues. The germline gives CDR1 KGHDR, CDR2 SFDVKD. V trimming: 6 bases; J trimming: 5 bases; junction bases outside the gene matches: 8. The CDR3 nucleotides are TGTGCCACCAGTCTTCCGGAGGACAGGAATGAAAAACTGTTTTTT. This sequence encodes CATSLPEDRNEKLFF.

V is TRBV9 and J is TRBJ2-7, with D perhaps TRBD1 (6 bases). This CDR3 has 14 residues. Trimming left V 3 bases short and J 5 bases short, with 15 bases between. The germline CDR1 and CDR2 sequences are SGDLS and YYNGEE. This CDR3 reads CASSGQDTGHEQYF. The CDR3, as DNA: TGTGCCAGCAGCGGACAAGACACAGGGCACGAGCAGTACTTC.

The sample holds one count of this clone. This sequence joins TRBV21-1 and TRBJ1-3; the table gives TRBD1 as D, unverified against the DNA. TRBV21-1 represents a pseudogene. The CDR3 runs to 16 residues. CDR3 in amino acids: CASSNARGLLGNTIYF. The CDR3 nucleotides are TGTGCCAGCAGCAACGCCAGGGGGCTTCTTGGAAACACCATATATTTT.

The chain carries TRBV30 and TRBJ1-1; tentatively, D is TRBD1 (6 bases). The CDR3 consists of 15 residues. The V gene lost 1 base and the J gene lost 4 bases, with 16 bases spanning the gap. Germline CDR1 GTSNPN, CDR2 SVGIG (reference sequence). As DNA, the CDR3 is TGTGCCTGGAGTGCCCCGGACAGAGGGGGCACTGAAGCTTTCTTT. Amino acid sequence: CAWSAPDRGGTEAFF.